This entry is about one TCR beta chain. What it recognizes is unknown. Conversion of TCR transcripts into cDNA relied on 5'RACE template switching, which added a universal primer site and UMIs. TCRdb analysed the 5' RACE reads with MiXCR anew, one entry per CDR3 protein. The table lists 150,000 to 200,000 distinct CDR3 sequences, roughly 11% of them singletons, with about 40% in the top ten. The record originates from a study of T cells after yellow fever vaccination. The study, taken as a whole, reports: Peaking faster, on day 5 versus 15, the secondary response was nonetheless weaker. Booster samples showed a return of most primary-vaccination clones (around 96% CD4, approximately 88% CD8). The study noted that FACS-sorted repertoires could contain abundant clonotypes contaminating from the bulk population.

Germline V gives CDR1 SGHVS, CDR2 FNYEAQ. This CDR3 spans 14 amino acids. Trimming shortened V by 3 bases and J by 3 bases, and 10 bases separated the two germline ends. The TCR was taken from a man between 18 and 35 years old who received the YFV17D yellow fever vaccine. The specimen was CD8+ T cells sorted from PBMCs, collected 15 days after the yellow fever booster vaccination. The chain recombines TRBV7-6 with TRBJ2-3, with a possible D match to TRBD1 (6 bases). The CDR3, as DNA: TGTGCCAGCAGCTTGTGGGGGCCAACAGATACGCAGTATTTT. Translation gives CASSLWGPTDTQYF. Based on the CDR3 plus reference TRBV7-6 and TRBJ2-3, the full variable domain is GAGVSQSPRYKVTKRGQDVALRCDPISGHVSLYWYRQALGQGPEFLTYFNYEAQQDKSGLPNDRFSAERPEGSISTLTIQRTEQRDSAMYRCASSLWGPTDTQYFGPGTRLTVL.